This entry lists 20 T cell receptor beta chains sequenced from one sample in a study of spatial heterogeneity in lung cancer (dated by TCRdb to the late 2010s). The sample's time point label, decoded: blood at routine non-recurrence follow-up after resection. TCR sequencing used whole RNA extracted from tumor and nontumor lung tissue, or from cryopreserved PBMC samples, without cell sorting. To prepare the library, 5' RACE was applied. Sequencing was carried out with a NextSeq 500. TCRdb itself trimmed the public reads at Q25 with fastp, ran MiXCR and retained productive beta chains. Every entry covers one CDR3 protein and lists the most common genes and DNA from its rows. A total of about 50,000 distinct CDR3 sequences appear in this sample, around 7% of them only once. Roughly 35% of the sample goes to the ten largest clones. This specimen was PBMCs, taken at follow-up. The receptors shown here come from a female donor with early-stage non-small cell lung cancer.

On this clonotype: A clone one base away is much larger, so this may be a read error. This chain joins TRBV7-2 and TRBJ2-5; 9 positions match TRBD2. The CDR3 is made up of 14 amino acids. Losses at the gene ends were 4 bases for V and 6 bases for J; bases not matched to a gene: 6. Germline values: CDR1 SGHTA, CDR2 FQGNSA. The CDR3 is CTSSSNSGGKTQYF. The CDR3 DNA sequence: TGTACCAGCAGCTCCAATAGCGGGGGCAAGACCCAGTACTTC.

This clonotype was seen repeatedly, ten times or more. V usage is TRBV12-3 or TRBV12-4 and J usage is TRBJ2-3; the match to TRBD2 covers 9 bases. Trimming removed 10 bases from V and 4 bases from J; junction bases left unmatched: 12. The CDR3 sequence is 15 residues long. This CDR3 reads CATHYERGVSDTQYF. In DNA, the CDR3 is TGTGCCACCCATTACGAGCGGGGGGTGTCAGATACGCAGTATTTT.

The chain links TRBV19 to TRBJ1-3; TRBD1 matches 8 bases. This CDR3 spans 14 amino acids. V was pared by 6 bases and J by 0 bases, with 1 base of the junction left unmatched. Per germline, CDR1 LNHDA and CDR2 SQIVND (reference sequence). The CDR3 DNA reads as TGTGCCAGTAGCGGGACAGGCTCTGGAAACACCATATATTTT. Its translation: CASSGTGSGNTIYF.

This chain joins TRBV5-6 and TRBJ1-2, with TRBD1 matching over 8 bases. The CDR3 has 15 amino acids. Trimming cost V 4 bases and J 1 base; bases outside gene matches: 6. Germline V gives CDR1 SGHDT, CDR2 YYEEEE. CDR3 bases: TGTGCCAGCAGCCCGCCGGGACAGGTTAACTATGGCTACACCTTC. It codes for CASSPPGQVNYGYTF.

The chain combines TRBV5-5 with TRBJ2-2, with D perhaps matching TRBD1 (6 bases). Germline values: CDR1 SGHKS, CDR2 YYEKEE (reference sequence). The ends were cut back, 1 base at V and 5 bases at J, with 15 bases in the middle. This CDR3 has 16 residues. The CDR3 here is CASSLQGMLTTGELFF. The CDR3 DNA sequence: TGTGCCAGCAGCTTGCAGGGGATGCTGACAACCGGGGAGCTGTTTTTT.

This chain uses TRBV2 with TRBJ2-7; D gene uncertain. CDR1 is SNHLY, CDR2 FYNNEI, per germline. V lost 6 bases, J lost 3 bases, and 12 bases lay in between. CDR3 length: 13 amino acids. Here the CDR3 DNA reads TGTGCCAGCAGCGGTCTAGTGCTCTACGAGCAGTACTTC. Its translation is CASSGLVLYEQYF.

The CDR3 DNA is TGCGCCAGCAGCCCAGGACAGTACAGAAATCAGCCCCAGCATTTT. This sequence encodes CASSPGQYRNQPQHF. The chain is built from TRBV4-1 and TRBJ1-5, with D maybe TRBD1 (6 bases). Germline lookup yields CDR1 MGHRA and CDR2 YSYEKL. The V end was cut by 4 bases, the J end by 4 bases, with 14 bases between. The CDR3 consists of 15 residues.

The gene calls are TRBV29-1 and TRBJ2-7, with D perhaps matching TRBD1 (6 bases). Germline CDR1 SQVTM, CDR2 ANQGSEA. CDR3 length: 13 residues. V shed 4 bases and J shed 2 bases, with 12 bases lying between them. This chain's CDR3 is CSVAGQSAYEQYF. DNA for the CDR3: TGCAGCGTTGCTGGACAGTCCGCCTACGAGCAGTACTTC.

This clonotype was counted ten times or more. An end of the junction differs from the germline gene, which may be a read error. CDR3 DNA: TGCAGCGTGGAAGGTACTTTTCAGGGAAACACTGAAGCTTTCTTT. This codes for CSVEGTFQGNTEAFF. The rearrangement joins TRBV29-1 to TRBJ1-1; a weak D match, TRBD1 (5 bases). The CDR3 spans 15 residues. Germline CDR1 and CDR2: SQVTM and ANQGSEA.

The gene calls are TRBV4-1 and TRBJ2-5; 8 bases line up with TRBD2. Germline trimming cut 4 bases from V and 1 base from J; bases unmatched to any gene: 14. This CDR3 is built from 18 residues. The germline CDR1 and CDR2 sequences are MGHRA and YSYEKL. This CDR3 reads CASSPRFVQLAAQETQYF. The CDR3 DNA reads TGCGCCAGCAGCCCCCGGTTTGTTCAACTAGCGGCCCAAGAGACCCAGTACTTC.

This clonotype occurred a few times. The chain couples TRBV27 to TRBJ2-3; possibly TRBD1 or TRBD2 for D (6 bases each). CDR1 and CDR2 (germline): MNHEY, SMNVEV (reference sequence). The CDR3 contains 15 residues. V lost 6 bases and J 5 bases, leaving 18 bases between the germline ends. This CDR3 reads CASSRRGRAEDTQYF. As DNA, the CDR3 is TGTGCCAGCAGCCGCCGGGGGCGGGCGGAAGATACGCAGTATTTT.

Many counts were recorded for this clonotype. V is TRBV5-1 and J is TRBJ2-5; perhaps TRBD1 as D (6 bases). This CDR3 has 16 residues. In germline, CDR1 is SGHRS, CDR2 YFSETQ. The germline V and J ends were trimmed by 4 bases and 5 bases, with 21 bases remaining between them. CDR3 sequence: CASSQRTAYSRETQYF. CDR3 bases: TGCGCCAGCAGCCAACGGACAGCCTACTCCAGGGAGACCCAGTACTTC.

This clonotype was recorded many times. V and J are TRBV6-2 or TRBV6-3 and TRBJ1-4, with TRBD1 as a possible D gene (5 bases). Germline lookup yields CDR1 MNHEY and CDR2 SVGEGT. The CDR3 has 11 amino acids. The ends were cut back, 6 bases at V and 8 bases at J, with 7 bases in the middle. The CDR3 region is CASSQGEKLFF. CDR3 coding DNA: TGTGCCAGCAGCCAGGGAGAAAAACTGTTTTTT.

This clonotype was picked up a small number of times. The CDR3 coding sequence is TGCGCCAGCAGCCAAGTTGAAGGGGGGAGCACAGATACGCAGTATTTT. Protein: CASSQVEGGSTDTQYF. The J gene is TRBJ2-3, the V gene TRBV4-1; D tentatively reads TRBD1 or TRBD2 (6 bases each). CDR1 MGHRA and CDR2 YSYEKL come from the germline V gene. V shed 1 base and J shed 0 bases, with 11 bases lying between them. The CDR3 covers 16 residues.

The chain carries TRBV10-1 and TRBJ2-2; 8 nucleotides line up with TRBD1. V lost 2 bases and J lost 6; bases outside the gene matches: 8. The germline V gene has CDR1 WNHNN and CDR2 SYGVQD (reference sequence). The CDR3 loop spans 16 amino acids. The CDR3 DNA is TGCGCCAGCAGTGAGACCCGACAGGGGATGGCCGGGGAGCTGTTTTTT. Protein sequence: CASSETRQGMAGELFF.

This clonotype was detected many times. The chain has TRBV4-3 and TRBJ1-1; D unresolved. V was pared by 2 bases and J by 8 bases, with 12 bases between. This CDR3 comprises 13 residues. Looked up from germline, CDR1 is LGHNA and CDR2 is YSLEER. The CDR3 DNA reads TGCGCCAGCAGCCAACGAGGCGTGGGGGAAGCTTTCTTT. Amino acid sequence: CASSQRGVGEAFF.

This chain uses TRBV7-8 with TRBJ1-1; tentatively, D is TRBD1 (6 bases). From germline, CDR1 is SGHVS and CDR2 FQNEAQ. V dropped 5 bases and J dropped 13 bases, with 23 bases sitting between them. The CDR3 length is 14 residues. CDR3 sequence: CASSPNRVALRSFF. The CDR3, as DNA: TGTGCCAGCAGCCCGAACAGGGTCGCCTTGAGGAGTTTCTTT.

The table lists this clonotype with a few counts. V gene TRBV28 combines with J gene TRBJ2-1, with 12 bases that match TRBD2. Germline V CDR1 and CDR2: MDHEN, SYDVKM. This CDR3 comprises 16 residues. Losses at the gene ends were 5 bases for V and 10 bases for J; bases not matched to a gene: 12. CDR3: CASSPWTSGDGREQFF. In DNA, the CDR3 is TGTGCCAGCAGTCCGTGGACTAGCGGGGACGGTAGAGAGCAGTTCTTC.

V is TRBV7-2 and J is TRBJ2-2, with D possibly matching TRBD1 (6 bases). The CDR3 contains 17 residues. Looked up from germline, CDR1 is SGHTA and CDR2 is FQGNSA. Between the trimmed V and J ends, which lost 5 bases and 2 bases, there was a span of 18 bases. For the CDR3, the DNA is TGTGCCAGCAGCCGTCGCACCGGGACATATAACACCGGGGAGCTGTTTTTT. Translation: CASSRRTGTYNTGELFF.

The chain uses TRBV20-1 and TRBJ2-2, with D perhaps TRBD2 (6 bases). The CDR3 extends over 15 amino acids. Trimming left V 0 bases short and J 5 bases short, with 13 bases between. Per the germline V gene, CDR1 is DFQATT and CDR2 is SNEGSKA (reference sequence). The CDR3 here is CSARERDFYTGELFF. Written as DNA, the CDR3 is TGCAGTGCTAGAGAGCGGGACTTCTATACCGGGGAGCTGTTTTTT.